This T cell receptor beta chain was observed in a study of blood T cell repertoires in COVID-19. Turning to the study itself: Samples came from the United States, Italy and Spain, spanning acute and convalescent COVID-19.

This clone was seen a single time. Germline CDR1 reads SGHNT; CDR2 reads YYREEE (reference sequence). V trimming: 6 bases; J trimming: 1 base; junction bases outside the gene matches: 17. The CDR3 extends over 19 amino acids. Sequencing was performed with immunoSEQ multiplex PCR; in TCRdb, only in-frame clones are kept and a portion is missing. The sample consists of around 700,000 clones, more than 80% of them appearing once. Sequencing was done on a sample of peripheral blood. The TCR comes from a woman younger than 30 with acute or convalescent COVID-19. The gene calls are TRBV5-4 and TRBJ2-3; 10 nucleotides agree with TRBD2. CDR3 DNA: TGTGCCAGCATCGGACGCGAGTCTAGCGGGGGTCTCGGCACAGATACGCAGTATTTT. Protein sequence: CASIGRESSGGLGTDTQYF.